The 5 T cell receptor beta chains presented below share a single source sample, sequenced in a study of blood T cell repertoires in COVID-19. The repertoire was sequenced with immunoSEQ multiplex PCR; TCRdb's copy has only in-frame clones and lacks some. The table shows around 280,000 clones, with around 90% occurring only once. Input material: PBMCs or T cells enriched from blood (not recorded which). These receptors were taken from a woman in her 40s who had recovered from COVID-19.

This clone was observed a single time. This sequence joins TRBV28 and TRBJ2-2; 8 bases match TRBD1. The CDR3 is 18 amino acids. Per germline, CDR1 MDHEN and CDR2 SYDVKM. V trimming: 6 bases; J trimming: 2 bases; junction bases outside the gene matches: 14. The CDR3 DNA reads as TGTGCCAGCAGGCGCTATCAGGGGGCGAGCCTCAACACCGGGGAGCTGTTTTTT. This sequence encodes CASRRYQGASLNTGELFF.

The chain carries TRBV19 and TRBJ2-2, with TRBD1 identical over 7 bases. The CDR3 totals 16 residues. Trimming removed 6 bases from V and 5 bases from J; junction bases left unmatched: 12. Germline lookup yields CDR1 LNHDA and CDR2 SQIVND (reference sequence). CDR3 nucleotides: TGTGCCAGTAGGCCGAAATCCACAGGGGTGACCGGGGAGCTGTTTTTT. Amino acids: CASRPKSTGVTGELFF.

The rearrangement uses TRBV4-1 and TRBJ1-5, with TRBD1 as a possible D gene (5 bases). Germline CDR1 is MGHRA and CDR2 is YSYEKL. This CDR3 spans 17 amino acids. Trimming pared 1 base from V and 4 bases from J, leaving 17 bases between. The CDR3 loop reads CASSQGGRGIDNQPQHF. In DNA form, the CDR3 reads TGCGCCAGCAGCCAAGGTGGAAGGGGAATTGATAATCAGCCCCAGCATTTT.

The V call is TRBV5-8, the J call TRBJ1-1, with TRBD1 as a possible D gene (6 bases). Germline V gene sequence: CDR1 SGHTS, CDR2 YDEGEE. Trimming took 7 bases from V and 2 from J, leaving 12 bases between them. The CDR3 is made up of 13 amino acids. The CDR3, as DNA: TGTGCCAGCCAAAGGACAGAAAACACTGAAGCTTTCTTT. As protein: CASQRTENTEAFF.

The chain couples TRBV6-5 to TRBJ2-7; possible D gene TRBD2, 5 bases. V shed 4 bases and J shed 3 bases, with 16 bases lying between them. The length of the CDR3 is 15 residues. Germline V gene sequence: CDR1 MNHEY, CDR2 SVGAGI. CDR3 in DNA: TGTGCCAGCAGTTCTTGGCGGGCGTCCCACTACGAGCAGTACTTC. Protein: CASSSWRASHYEQYF.